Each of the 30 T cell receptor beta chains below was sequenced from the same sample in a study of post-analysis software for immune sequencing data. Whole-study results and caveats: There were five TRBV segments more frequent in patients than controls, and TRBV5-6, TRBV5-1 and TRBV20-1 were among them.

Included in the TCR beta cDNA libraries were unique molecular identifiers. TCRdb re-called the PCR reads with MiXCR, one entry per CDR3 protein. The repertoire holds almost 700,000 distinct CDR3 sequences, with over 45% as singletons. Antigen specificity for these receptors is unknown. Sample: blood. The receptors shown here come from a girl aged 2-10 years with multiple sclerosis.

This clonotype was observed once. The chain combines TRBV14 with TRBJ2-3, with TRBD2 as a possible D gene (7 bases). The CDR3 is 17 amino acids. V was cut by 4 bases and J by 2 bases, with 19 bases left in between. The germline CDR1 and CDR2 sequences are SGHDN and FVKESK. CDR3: CASSPLGAGGLTDTQYF. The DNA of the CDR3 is TGTGCCAGCAGCCCCCTTGGCGCCGGGGGGCTCACAGATACGCAGTATTTT.

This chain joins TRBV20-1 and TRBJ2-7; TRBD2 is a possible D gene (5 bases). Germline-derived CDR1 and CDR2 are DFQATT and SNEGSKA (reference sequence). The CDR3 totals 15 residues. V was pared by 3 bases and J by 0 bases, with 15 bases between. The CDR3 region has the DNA TGCAGTGCTAGTTCGTTACGGGAAGGCTCCTACGAGCAGTACTTC. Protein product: CSASSLREGSYEQYF.

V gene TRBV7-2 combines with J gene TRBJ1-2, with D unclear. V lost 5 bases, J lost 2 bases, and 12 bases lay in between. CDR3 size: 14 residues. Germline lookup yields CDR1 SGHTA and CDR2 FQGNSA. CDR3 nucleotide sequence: TGTGCCAGCAGCCCCTCCGGCCCGAACTATGGCTACACCTTC. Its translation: CASSPSGPNYGYTF.

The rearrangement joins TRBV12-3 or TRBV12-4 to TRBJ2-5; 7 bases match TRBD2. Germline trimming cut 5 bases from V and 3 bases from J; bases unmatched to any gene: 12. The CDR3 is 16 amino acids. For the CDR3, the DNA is TGTGCCAGCAGTAGTACGACTAGCCCTACGGAAGAGACCCAGTACTTC. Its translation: CASSSTTSPTEETQYF.

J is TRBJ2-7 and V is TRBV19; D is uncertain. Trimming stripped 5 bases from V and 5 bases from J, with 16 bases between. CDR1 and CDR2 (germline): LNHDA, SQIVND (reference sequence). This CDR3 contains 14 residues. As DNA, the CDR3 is TGTGCCAGTAGTTCCCGGGCAGCGAGCGACGAGCAGTACTTC. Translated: CASSSRAASDEQYF.

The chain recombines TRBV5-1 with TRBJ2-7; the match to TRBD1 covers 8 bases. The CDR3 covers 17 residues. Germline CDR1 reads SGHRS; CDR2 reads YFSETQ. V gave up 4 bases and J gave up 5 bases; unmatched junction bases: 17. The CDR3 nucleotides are TGCGCCAGCAGCCTCCAAAGTATGTCAGGGGGCAGGGACGAGCAGTACTTC. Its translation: CASSLQSMSGGRDEQYF.

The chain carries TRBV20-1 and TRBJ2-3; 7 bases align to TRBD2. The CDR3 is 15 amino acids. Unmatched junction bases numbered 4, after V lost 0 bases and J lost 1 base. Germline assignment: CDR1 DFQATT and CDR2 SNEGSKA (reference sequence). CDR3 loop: CSARDPTSGTDTQYF. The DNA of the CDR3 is TGCAGTGCTAGAGACCCCACTAGCGGCACAGATACGCAGTATTTT.

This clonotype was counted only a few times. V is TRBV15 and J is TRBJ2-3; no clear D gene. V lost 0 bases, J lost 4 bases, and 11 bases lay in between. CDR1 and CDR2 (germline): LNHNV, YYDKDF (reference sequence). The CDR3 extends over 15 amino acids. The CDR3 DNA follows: TGTGCCACCAGCAGAGAGTGGAAGGGATCAGATACGCAGTATTTT. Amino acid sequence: CATSREWKGSDTQYF.

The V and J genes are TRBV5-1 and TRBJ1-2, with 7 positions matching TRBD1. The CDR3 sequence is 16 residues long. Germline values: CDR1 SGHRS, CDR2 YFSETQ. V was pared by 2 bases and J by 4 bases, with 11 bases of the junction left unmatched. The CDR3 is CASSLRQGKQGYGYTF. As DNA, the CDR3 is TGCGCCAGCAGCTTACGACAGGGAAAACAAGGCTATGGCTACACCTTC.

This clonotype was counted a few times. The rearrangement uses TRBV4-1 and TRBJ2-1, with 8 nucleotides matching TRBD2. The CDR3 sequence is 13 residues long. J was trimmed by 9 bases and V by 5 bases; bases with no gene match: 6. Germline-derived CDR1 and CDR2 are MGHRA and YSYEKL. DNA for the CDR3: TGCGCCAGCAGCGGTACGGGGGGGCCTGAGCAGTTCTTC. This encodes CASSGTGGPEQFF.

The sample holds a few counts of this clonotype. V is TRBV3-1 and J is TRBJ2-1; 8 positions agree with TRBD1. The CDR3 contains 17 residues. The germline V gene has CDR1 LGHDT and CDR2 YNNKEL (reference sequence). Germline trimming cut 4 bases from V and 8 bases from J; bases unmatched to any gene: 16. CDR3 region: CASSPLFGQGARDEQFF. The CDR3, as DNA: TGTGCCAGCAGCCCCTTATTCGGCCAGGGGGCGCGCGATGAGCAGTTCTTC.

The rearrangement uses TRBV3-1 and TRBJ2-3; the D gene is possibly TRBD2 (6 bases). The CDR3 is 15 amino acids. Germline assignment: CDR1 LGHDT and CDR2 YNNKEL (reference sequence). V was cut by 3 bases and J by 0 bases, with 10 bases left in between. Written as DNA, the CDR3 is TGTGCCAGCAGCCAGGGGGAGGCGAGCACAGATACGCAGTATTTT. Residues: CASSQGEASTDTQYF.

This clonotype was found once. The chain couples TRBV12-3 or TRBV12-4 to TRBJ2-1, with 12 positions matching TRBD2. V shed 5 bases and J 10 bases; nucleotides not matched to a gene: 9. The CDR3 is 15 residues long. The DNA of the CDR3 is TGTGCCAGCAGTCCCGCTAGCGGGAGGGTTATCGAGCAGTTCTTC. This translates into CASSPASGRVIEQFF.

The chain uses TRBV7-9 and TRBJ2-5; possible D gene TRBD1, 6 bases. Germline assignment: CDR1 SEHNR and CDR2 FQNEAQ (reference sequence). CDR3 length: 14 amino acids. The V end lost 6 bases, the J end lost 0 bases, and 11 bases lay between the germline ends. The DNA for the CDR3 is TGTGCCAGCAGTGGCGGACAGTACCAAGAGACCCAGTACTTC. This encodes CASSGGQYQETQYF.

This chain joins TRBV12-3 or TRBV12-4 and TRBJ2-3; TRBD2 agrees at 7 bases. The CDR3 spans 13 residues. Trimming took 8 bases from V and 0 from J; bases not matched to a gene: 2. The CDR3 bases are TGTGCCAGCGGGGACTACAGCACAGATACGCAGTATTTT. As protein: CASGDYSTDTQYF.

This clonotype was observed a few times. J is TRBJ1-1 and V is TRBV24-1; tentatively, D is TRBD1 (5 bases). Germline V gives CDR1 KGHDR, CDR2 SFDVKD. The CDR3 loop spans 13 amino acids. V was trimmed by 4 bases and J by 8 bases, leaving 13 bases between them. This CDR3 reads CATSDWGNDEAFF. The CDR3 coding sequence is TGTGCCACCAGTGACTGGGGGAACGACGAAGCTTTCTTT.

CDR3 in DNA: TGTGCCAGCGGTGGGCAGGACTTCAATGGCTACACCTTC. Its translation: CASGGQDFNGYTF. J is TRBJ1-2 and V is TRBV6-5; the D is unclear. The CDR3 contains 13 residues. V lost 8 bases, J lost 6 bases, and 16 bases lay in between. Germline V gene sequence: CDR1 MNHEY, CDR2 SVGAGI.

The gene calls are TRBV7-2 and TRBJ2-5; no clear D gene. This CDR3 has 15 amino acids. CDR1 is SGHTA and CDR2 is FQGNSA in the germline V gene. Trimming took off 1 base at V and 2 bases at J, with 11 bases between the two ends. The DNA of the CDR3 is TGTGCCAGCAGCTTAGGGCAGTTCGTTCAAGAGACCCAGTACTTC. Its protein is CASSLGQFVQETQYF. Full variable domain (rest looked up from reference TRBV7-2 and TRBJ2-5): GAGVSQSPSNKVTEKGKDVELRCDPISGHTALYWYRQSLGQGLEFLIYFQGNSAPDKSGLPSDRFSAERTGGSVSTLTIQRTQQEDSAVYLCASSLGQFVQETQYFGPGTRLLVL.

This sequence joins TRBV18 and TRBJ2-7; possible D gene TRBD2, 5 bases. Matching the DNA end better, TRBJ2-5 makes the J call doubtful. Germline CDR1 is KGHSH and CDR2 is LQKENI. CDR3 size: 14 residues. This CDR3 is CASSPRAAEETQYF. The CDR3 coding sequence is TGTGCCAGCTCACCACGAGCGGCAGAGGAGACCCAGTACTTC.

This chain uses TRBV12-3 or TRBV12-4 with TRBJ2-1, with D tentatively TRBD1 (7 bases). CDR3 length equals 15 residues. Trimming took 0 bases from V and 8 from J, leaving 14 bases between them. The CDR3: CASSLARRGEDEQFF. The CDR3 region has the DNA TGTGCCAGCAGTTTAGCCCGCAGGGGGGAGGATGAGCAGTTCTTC.

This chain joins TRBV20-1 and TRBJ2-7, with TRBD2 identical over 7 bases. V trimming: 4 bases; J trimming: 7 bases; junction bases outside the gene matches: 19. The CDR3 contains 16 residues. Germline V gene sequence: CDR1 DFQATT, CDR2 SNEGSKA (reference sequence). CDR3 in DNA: TGCAGTGCTATGTTCCCCGGGGGGATTGGAAAAAATGAGCAGTACTTC. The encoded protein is CSAMFPGGIGKNEQYF.

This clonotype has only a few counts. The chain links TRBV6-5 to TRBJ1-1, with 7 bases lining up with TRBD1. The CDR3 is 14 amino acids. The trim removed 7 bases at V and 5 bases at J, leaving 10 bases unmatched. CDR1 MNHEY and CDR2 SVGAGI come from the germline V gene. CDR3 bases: TGTGCCAGCACAAAGAGGGGGCGCGTGACTGAAGCTTTCTTT. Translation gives CASTKRGRVTEAFF.

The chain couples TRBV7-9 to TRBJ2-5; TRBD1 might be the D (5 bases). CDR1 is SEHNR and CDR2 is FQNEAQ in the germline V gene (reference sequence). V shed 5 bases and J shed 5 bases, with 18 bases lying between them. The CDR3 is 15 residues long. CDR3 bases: TGTGCCAGCAGCCTTACTTCCGCAGGGCCGGAGACCCAGTACTTC. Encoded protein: CASSLTSAGPETQYF.

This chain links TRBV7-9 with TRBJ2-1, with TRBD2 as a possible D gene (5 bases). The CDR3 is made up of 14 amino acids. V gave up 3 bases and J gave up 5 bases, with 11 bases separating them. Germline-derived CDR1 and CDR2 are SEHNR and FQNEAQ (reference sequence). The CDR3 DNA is TGTGCCAGCAGCTTGACTATGGCGCACAATGAGCAGTTCTTC. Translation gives CASSLTMAHNEQFF. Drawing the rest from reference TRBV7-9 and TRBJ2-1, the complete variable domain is DTGVSQNPRHKITKRGQNVTFRCDPISEHNRLYWYRQTLGQGPEFLTYFQNEAQLEKSRLLSDRFSAERPKGSFSTLEIQRTEQGDSAMYLCASSLTMAHNEQFFGPGTRLTVL.

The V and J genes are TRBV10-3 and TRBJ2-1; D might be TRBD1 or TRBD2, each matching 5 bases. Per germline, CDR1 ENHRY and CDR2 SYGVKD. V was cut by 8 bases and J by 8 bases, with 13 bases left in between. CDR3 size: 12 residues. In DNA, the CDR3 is TGTGCCATCGGATACGGGACGGATGAGCAGTTCTTC. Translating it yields CAIGYGTDEQFF.

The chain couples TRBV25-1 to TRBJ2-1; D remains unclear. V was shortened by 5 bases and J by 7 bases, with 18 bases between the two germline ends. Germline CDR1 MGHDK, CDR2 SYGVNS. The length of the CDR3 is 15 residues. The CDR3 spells CASSYSRHQKNEQFF. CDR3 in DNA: TGTGCCAGCAGTTATAGTAGGCACCAGAAAAATGAGCAGTTCTTC.

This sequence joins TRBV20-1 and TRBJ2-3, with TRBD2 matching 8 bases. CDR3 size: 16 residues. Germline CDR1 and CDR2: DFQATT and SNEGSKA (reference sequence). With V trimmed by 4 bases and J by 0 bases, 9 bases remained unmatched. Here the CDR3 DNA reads TGCAGTGCTAATAGCGGGGATTCCTTTAGCACAGATACGCAGTATTTT. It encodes CSANSGDSFSTDTQYF.

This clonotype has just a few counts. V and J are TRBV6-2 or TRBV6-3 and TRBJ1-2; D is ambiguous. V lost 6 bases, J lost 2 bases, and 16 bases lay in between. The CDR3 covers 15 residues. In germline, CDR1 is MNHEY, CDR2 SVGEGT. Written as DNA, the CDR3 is TGTGCCAGCAGCCAACTCAAGTTCTCGAACTATGGCTACACCTTC. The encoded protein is CASSQLKFSNYGYTF.

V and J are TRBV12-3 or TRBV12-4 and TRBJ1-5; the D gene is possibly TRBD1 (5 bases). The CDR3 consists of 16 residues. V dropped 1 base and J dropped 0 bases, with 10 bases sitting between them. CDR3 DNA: TGTGCCAGCAGTTTAGGGACAATACGTAGCAATCAGCCCCAGCATTTT. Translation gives CASSLGTIRSNQPQHF.

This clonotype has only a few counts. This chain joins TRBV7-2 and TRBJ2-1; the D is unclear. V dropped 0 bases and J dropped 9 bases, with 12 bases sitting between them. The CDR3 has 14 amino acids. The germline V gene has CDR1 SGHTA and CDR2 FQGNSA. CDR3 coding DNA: TGTGCCAGCAGCTTAGCGCGTCACTCTGGTGAGCAGTTCTTC. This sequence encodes CASSLARHSGEQFF.